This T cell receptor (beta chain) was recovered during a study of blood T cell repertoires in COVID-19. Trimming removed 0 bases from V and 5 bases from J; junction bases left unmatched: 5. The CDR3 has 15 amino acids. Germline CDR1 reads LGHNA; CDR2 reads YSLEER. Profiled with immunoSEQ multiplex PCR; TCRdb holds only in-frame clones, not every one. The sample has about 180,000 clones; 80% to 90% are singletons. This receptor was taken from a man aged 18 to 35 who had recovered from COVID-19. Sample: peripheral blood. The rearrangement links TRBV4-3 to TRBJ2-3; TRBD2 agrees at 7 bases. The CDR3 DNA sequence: TGCGCCAGCAGCCAAGAGGGAGGGGTCGGAGATACGCAGTATTTT. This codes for CASSQEGGVGDTQYF.